The source of this T cell receptor (beta chain) is a study of CD8 T cells in ankylosing spondylitis. Quantitative barcoded 5'-RACE was used to prepare TCR beta libraries. TCRdb independently ran MiXCR on the 5' RACE reads; one entry per CDR3 protein. This sample has about 130,000 distinct CDR3 sequences, with around 8.5% found just once. Study outcomes and limitations: It was reported that disease-linked clones were significantly enriched in matched ankylosing spondylitis synovial fluid. Disease-linked clones were found to be CD8+ and relatively rare in peripheral blood. Some of these motif variants have turned up before, in reports on reactive arthritis synovial fluid and blood.

Germline values: CDR1 SGHRS, CDR2 YFSETQ. The V gene lost 5 bases and the J gene lost 4 bases, with 18 bases spanning the gap. This CDR3 region has 15 residues. Comments on this clonotype: Its antigen is as yet unknown. Just one base apart from a much larger clone, this may be a read error.

The chain is built from TRBV5-1 and TRBJ2-5; a weak D match, TRBD2 (6 bases). The material sequenced was blood, either unsorted or a sorted T cell fraction (not recorded which). The sequence was obtained from a male donor with ankylosing spondylitis or in good health (not recorded which). CDR3 amino acids: CASRLGGMRGETQYF. The CDR3 nucleotides are TGCGCCAGCAGGCTAGGAGGTATGCGGGGAGAGACCCAGTACTTC.